The clone carrying this T cell receptor (beta chain) occurred a few times. The sample is drawn from a study of blood T cell repertoires in COVID-19. Study as a whole: Italy, Spain and the United States were the sources of the convalescent and acute COVID-19 samples. The analysed material was cDNA or gDNA that came from T cells, B-cell-depleted T cells, or PBMCs.

Residents of about two dozen US areas, aged about 18 to 95 years, made up the participants. CDR1 is SGHTA and CDR2 is FQGNSA in the germline V gene. V dropped 2 bases and J dropped 6 bases, with 11 bases sitting between them. The CDR3 spans 14 residues. In the authors' methods: Scientists estimated how many nucleated cells there were by amplifying reference gene primers. Sequenced by immunoSEQ multiplex PCR; TCRdb stores in-frame clones only, minus some. V and J calls and clone size are copied from that table; D and trimming were computed from the DNA. The sample has about 240,000 clones; roughly 89% are singletons.

The chain uses TRBV7-2 and TRBJ1-5; possible D gene TRBD1, 6 bases. The source of this sequence is a woman aged 25 to 45 with acute COVID-19. Sequencing was carried out using PBMCs or T cells enriched from blood (not recorded which). Here the CDR3 DNA reads TGTGCCAGCAGCTTAACAGGGACGGTTCAGCCCCAGCATTTT. This gives the protein CASSLTGTVQPQHF.